What follows describes a single TCR beta chain. What it binds is unknown. This record comes from a study of blood T cells in healthy people across ages. Points from the study as a whole: The fall in TCR beta diversity per million T cells was roughly linear with age. Greater diversity and more naive CD4+ cells were seen in long-lived donors than in aged donors.

CDR1 MNHEY and CDR2 SMNVEV come from the germline V gene (reference sequence). The CDR3 spans 14 residues. V was cut by 3 bases and J by 2 bases, with 10 bases left in between. For the second PCR, which ran for 7 to 11 cycles, a sample-barcoded 5' primer and a J-beta primer mix were used. One entry per CDR3 protein, called by TCRdb with MiXCR from the 5' RACE reads. This sample has some 1,500,000 distinct CDR3 sequences, with about 42% found just once. The receptor's source is a woman aged 18-29 years in good health. Sequencing was done on a sample of blood. This chain joins TRBV27 and TRBJ1-2; weak D call: TRBD1 (6 bases). The chain's CDR3 is CASSFTGRNYGYTF. In DNA, the CDR3 is TGTGCCAGCAGTTTCACAGGGAGAAACTATGGCTACACCTTC.